These 2 T cell receptor beta chains originate from one sample sequenced in a study of T cell clonality in common variable immunodeficiency. Assay: immunoSEQ multiplex PCR; the TCRdb copy retains only in-frame clones and omits some. The sample counts 39,000 or so clones, none seen once; the ten largest own approximately 2.8%. Sequencing was done on a sample of peripheral blood mononuclear cells. The receptors come from a person aged 18 to 70 in good health.

Ten or more counts support this clone. CDR3 DNA (partial): TGTGCCAGTAGTGTTGACAGGAACTATGGC. This encodes CASSVDRNYG. The complete CDR3 reads CASSVDRNYGYTF. The V call is TRBV19, the J call TRBJ1-2; weak D call: TRBD1 (6 bases). Coverage ceases 3 residues before the CDR3 finishes, and the germline J gene fills in the end. V lost 5 bases, J lost 2 bases, and 9 bases lay in between. The CDR3 consists of 13 residues. The germline V gene has CDR1 LNHDA and CDR2 SQIVND (reference sequence).

There are many counts of this clone. The sequenced fragment ends 3 residues before the CDR3 boundary, so the rest is inferred from the germline J gene. The chain has TRBV29-1 and TRBJ2-2, with 7 bases that match TRBD1. This CDR3 has 14 amino acids. Germline CDR1 and CDR2: SQVTM and ANQGSEA. The J segment lost 5 bases and the V segment lost 0 bases, leaving 3 bases of the junction unmatched. Partial CDR3 DNA: TGCAGCGTTGAAGAACCAGGGGGAACCGGGGAG. Its protein is CSVEEPGGTGE. The whole CDR3 reads CSVEEPGGTGELFF.